Each of the 2 T cell receptor beta chains below was sequenced from the same sample in a study of blood T cell repertoires in COVID-19. Method: immunoSEQ multiplex PCR; TCRdb's copy keeps in-frame clones and lacks some. Of over 12,000 clones listed, approximately 84% are singletons. Sequencing was done on a sample of peripheral blood. These receptor sequences come from a human donor in a cohort sampled during active COVID-19.

The chain has TRBV5-4 and TRBJ2-3, with D possibly being TRBD2 (5 bases). This CDR3 spans 13 amino acids. V lost 7 bases and J 3 bases, leaving 12 bases between the germline ends. CDR1 is SGHNT and CDR2 is YYREEE in the germline V gene (reference sequence). CDR3 sequence: CASRGEGTDTQYF. CDR3 DNA sequence: TGTGCCAGCCGGGGAGAAGGGACAGATACGCAGTATTTT. The whole variable domain, remainder taken from reference TRBV5-4 and TRBJ2-3, is ETGVTQSPTHLIKTRGQQVTLRCSSQSGHNTVSWYQQALGQGPQFIFQYYREEENGRGNFPPRFSGLQFPNYSSELNVNALELDDSALYLCASRGEGTDTQYFGPGTRLTVL.

This CDR3 is CAWTIGLSSYEQYF. In DNA, the CDR3 is TGTGCCTGGACTATAGGACTGAGCTCCTACGAGCAGTACTTC. This chain links TRBV30 with TRBJ2-7; TRBD2 might be the D (5 bases). The germline V gene encodes CDR1 GTSNPN and CDR2 SVGIG (reference sequence). V was shortened by 4 bases and J by 0 bases, with 13 bases between the two germline ends. CDR3 length equals 14 residues.